This T cell receptor beta chain was sequenced during a study of cytomegalovirus exposure and HLA in healthy donors. The CDR3 has 15 residues. V was trimmed by 1 base and J by 2 bases, leaving 12 bases between them. Germline CDR1 reads LGHNA; CDR2 reads YSLEER. A remark on this clone: Its antigen remains unknown.

Study observations and caveats: Cytomegalovirus association was assigned to approximately 180 TCR beta chains.

PCR used 60 Vbeta primers and 13 Jbeta primers. Only in-frame clones appear in the TCRdb table, and some are missing; sequencing was by immunoSEQ multiplex PCR. The table has approximately 130,000 clones, 60% to 80% seen once. The receptor was derived from a man aged 50 to 60 in good health and CMV-seropositive. The sequencing input was PBMCs. The chain uses TRBV4-3 and TRBJ2-7; D is uncertain. CDR3 DNA sequence: TGCGCCAGCAGCCAAGTCTCTCAGGCTACCTACGAGCAGTACTTC. Protein sequence: CASSQVSQATYEQYF.